This TCR beta chain was documented in a study of vaccination effects on CD4 cells after COVID-19. Antigen-specific CD4+ T cells were expanded (with viral peptide pools) by the ViraFEST assay ahead of sequencing. Investigators separated out CD4+ T cells once around 10 days of culture had passed. Everyone in the study got two shots of either the BNT162b2 or mRNA-1273 vaccine. Remarks on this clone: Its specificity is unknown.

This CDR3 comprises 13 residues. Trimming pared 5 bases from V and 1 base from J, leaving 8 bases between. Germline values: CDR1 MRHNA, CDR2 SNTAGT. Profiled with immunoSEQ multiplex PCR; TCRdb holds only in-frame clones, not every one. The repertoire holds 25,000 to 30,000 clones, with just under 75% as singletons. This chain joins TRBV6-4 and TRBJ1-1; no clear D. The starting material was CD4+ T cells from PBMCs cultured with HCoV-229E spike peptides, obtained after COVID-19 vaccination. The sequence derives from a human donor who received a COVID-19 vaccine. CDR3 sequence: CASSSEENTEAFF. CDR3 DNA sequence: TGTGCCAGCAGTTCGGAGGAGAACACTGAAGCTTTCTTT.